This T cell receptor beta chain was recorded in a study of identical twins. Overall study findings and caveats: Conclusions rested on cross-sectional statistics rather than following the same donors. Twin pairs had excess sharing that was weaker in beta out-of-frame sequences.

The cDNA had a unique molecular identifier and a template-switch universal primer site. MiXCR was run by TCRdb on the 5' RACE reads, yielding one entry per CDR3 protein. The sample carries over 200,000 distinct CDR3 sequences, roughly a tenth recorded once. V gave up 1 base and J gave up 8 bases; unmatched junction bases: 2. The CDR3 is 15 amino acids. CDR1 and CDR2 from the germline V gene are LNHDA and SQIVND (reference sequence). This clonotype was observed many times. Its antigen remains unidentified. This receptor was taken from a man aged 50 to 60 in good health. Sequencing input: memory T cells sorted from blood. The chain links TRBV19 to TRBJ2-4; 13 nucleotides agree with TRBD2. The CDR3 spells CASSIGTSGSYIQYF. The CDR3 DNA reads TGTGCCAGTAGTATAGGGACTAGCGGGAGTTACATTCAGTACTTC.